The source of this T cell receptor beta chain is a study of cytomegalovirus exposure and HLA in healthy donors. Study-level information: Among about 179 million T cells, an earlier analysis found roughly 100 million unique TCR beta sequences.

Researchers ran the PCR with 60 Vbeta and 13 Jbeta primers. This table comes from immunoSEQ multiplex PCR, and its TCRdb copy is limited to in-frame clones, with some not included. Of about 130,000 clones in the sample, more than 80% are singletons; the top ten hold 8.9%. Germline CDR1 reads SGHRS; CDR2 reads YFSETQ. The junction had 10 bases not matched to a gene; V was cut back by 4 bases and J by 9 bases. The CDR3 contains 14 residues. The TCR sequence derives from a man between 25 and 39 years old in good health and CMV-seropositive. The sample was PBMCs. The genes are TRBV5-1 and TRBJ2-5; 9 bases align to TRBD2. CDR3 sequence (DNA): TGCGCCAGCAGCCCGCGGGAGGGGCAAAACCCCCAGTACTTC. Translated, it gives CASSPREGQNPQYF.